This TCR beta chain stems from a study of OX40 agonist ivuxolimab in advanced cancers. Germline loops: CDR1 LGHNA, CDR2 YSLEER. This CDR3 has 16 amino acids. The V segment lost 2 bases and the J segment 7 bases; nucleotides outside the gene matches: 8. The count of this clone is one. The data were produced by immunoSEQ multiplex PCR, yet TCRdb's version contains in-frame clones alone and is incomplete. The sample comprises 60,000 to 80,000 clones, 79% of which are singletons, and around 9.9% rests with the top ten. The material sequenced was CD4+ or CD8+ T cells sorted from blood, taken in a trial of the OX40 agonist ivuxolimab. The clonotype was recovered from an adult with an advanced solid tumor such as melanoma, head and neck, liver or kidney cancer. The J gene is TRBJ2-2, the V gene TRBV4-3; 9 nucleotides line up with TRBD2. In DNA, the CDR3 is TGCGCCAGCAGCCAATATGAAGCGGGGGGCTTCGGGGAGCTGTTTTTT. It encodes CASSQYEAGGFGELFF.